These T cell receptor beta chains were read from a single sample in a study of identical twins. TCRdb ran MiXCR on the 5' RACE reads and lists one entry per CDR3 protein. Among fewer than 650,000 distinct CDR3 sequences listed, less than 9% were seen once. The sample also formed part of further work on yellow fever vaccine responses in identical twins.

The sequenced sample was PBMCs. These receptors all come from a woman younger than 30 in good health. Each CDR3 is given with its conserved first and last residue. Each record gives: CDR3 DNA, CDR3 protein, V gene, CDR3 length, J gene, D gene, clone size. The D gene is left open where the match is weak. Part of the rows lack a size; the others show once, few, many or a class for expanded clones.

cdr3_nt: TGTGCCAGCAGTTTTGAAGGGACGAACACTGAAGCTTTCTTT; cdr3_aa: CASSFEGTNTEAFF; v_call: TRBV28; cdr3_length: 14; j_call: TRBJ1-1; d_call: NA; clone_size: few
cdr3_nt: TGCAGCGTACTCCCGGGACTCAACACCGGGGAGCTGTTTTTT; cdr3_aa: CSVLPGLNTGELFF; v_call: TRBV29-1; cdr3_length: 14; j_call: TRBJ2-2; d_call: NA; clone_size: few
cdr3_nt: TGTGCCAGCAGTTCTCCGGGACAGGAAGCTTTCTTT; cdr3_aa: CASSSPGQEAFF; v_call: TRBV6-5; cdr3_length: 12; j_call: TRBJ1-1; d_call: TRBD1; clone_size: NA
cdr3_nt: TGCGCCAGCAGCTTGGCCCTGGAAGCCGGGGAGCTGTTTTTT; cdr3_aa: CASSLALEAGELFF; v_call: TRBV5-1; cdr3_length: 14; j_call: TRBJ2-2; d_call: NA; clone_size: NA
cdr3_nt: TGTGCCAGCAGTTACTCTAGCGGGGGGCGCAATGAGCAGTTCTTC; cdr3_aa: CASSYSSGGRNEQFF; v_call: TRBV6-5; cdr3_length: 15; j_call: TRBJ2-1; d_call: TRBD2; clone_size: many
cdr3_nt: TGTGCCAGCAGTAAGAATTACAATGAGCAGTTCTTC; cdr3_aa: CASSKNYNEQFF; v_call: TRBV2; cdr3_length: 12; j_call: TRBJ2-1; d_call: NA; clone_size: many
cdr3_nt: TGCGCCAGCAGCCAACCGGGACAGGGAGACAATGAGCAGTTCTTC; cdr3_aa: CASSQPGQGDNEQFF; v_call: TRBV4-1; cdr3_length: 15; j_call: TRBJ2-1; d_call: TRBD1; clone_size: many
cdr3_nt: TGTGCCAGCAGGGGATCGGTAATCGTACACCATGGCTACACCTTC; cdr3_aa: CASRGSVIVHHGYTF; v_call: TRBV2; cdr3_length: 15; j_call: TRBJ1-2; d_call: NA; clone_size: few
cdr3_nt: TGCAGTGCTGATGGCCAGGGACGAACCTACGAGCAGTACTTC; cdr3_aa: CSADGQGRTYEQYF; v_call: TRBV20-1; cdr3_length: 14; j_call: TRBJ2-7; d_call: NA; clone_size: few
cdr3_nt: TGTGCCATCAGTGAGTCTTCGGGACAGGCCAATGAGCAGTTCTTC; cdr3_aa: CAISESSGQANEQFF; v_call: TRBV10-3; cdr3_length: 15; j_call: TRBJ2-1; d_call: TRBD1; clone_size: few
cdr3_nt: TGTGCCAGCAGGGCTCTGGGGGCCGGAACCGGGGAGCTGTTTTTT; cdr3_aa: CASRALGAGTGELFF; v_call: TRBV28; cdr3_length: 15; j_call: TRBJ2-2; d_call: NA; clone_size: NA
cdr3_nt: TGTGCCAGCCGTATGGTTAGCAATCAGCCCCAGCATTTT; cdr3_aa: CASRMVSNQPQHF; v_call: TRBV28; cdr3_length: 13; j_call: TRBJ1-5; d_call: NA; clone_size: NA
cdr3_nt: TGCGCCAGCAGGGAGCGGGGGGGACCCTGGAATGAGCAGTTCTTC; cdr3_aa: CASRERGGPWNEQFF; v_call: TRBV10-1; cdr3_length: 15; j_call: TRBJ2-1; d_call: TRBD2; clone_size: NA
cdr3_nt: TGCAGCGTTGAATATCGGGCGGGGGGACACAATGAGCAGTTCTTC; cdr3_aa: CSVEYRAGGHNEQFF; v_call: TRBV29-1; cdr3_length: 15; j_call: TRBJ2-1; d_call: TRBD2; clone_size: NA
cdr3_nt: TGCAGTGCTAGCGGGAGATCGACCTACAATGAGCAGTTCTTC; cdr3_aa: CSASGRSTYNEQFF; v_call: TRBV20-1; cdr3_length: 14; j_call: TRBJ2-1; d_call: NA; clone_size: many
cdr3_nt: TGTGCCAGCAGTCCCGGAGCGAGCTCCTACGAGCAGTACTTC; cdr3_aa: CASSPGASSYEQYF; v_call: TRBV12-3/TRBV12-4; cdr3_length: 14; j_call: TRBJ2-7; d_call: NA; clone_size: few
cdr3_nt: TGCGCCAGCAGCCAAGATGGCCAGGGGGGGAACATTCAGTACTTC; cdr3_aa: CASSQDGQGGNIQYF; v_call: TRBV4-1; cdr3_length: 15; j_call: TRBJ2-4; d_call: NA; clone_size: few